This entry lists 32 T cell receptor beta chains sequenced from one sample in a study of T cells in localized non-small cell lung cancer. Profiled with immunoSEQ multiplex PCR; TCRdb holds only in-frame clones, not every one. The sample has 1,400 or so clones; about 20% are singletons. The sample was normal lung tissue next to the tumor, taken before any cancer treatment. These receptor sequences come from a male donor at least 60 years old with stage I squamous cell lung carcinoma.

CDR3 sequence reads: CASSPQGGQPQHF. The CDR3, as DNA: TGTGCCAGCTCACCACAGGGGGGCCAGCCCCAGCATTTT. The rearrangement links TRBV18 to TRBJ1-5, with D tentatively TRBD1 (6 bases). The CDR3 totals 13 residues. Trimming pared 1 base from V and 7 bases from J, leaving 8 bases between. Germline-derived CDR1 and CDR2 are KGHSH and LQKENI. Complete variable domain (other parts from reference TRBV18 and TRBJ1-5): NAGVMQNPRHLVRRRGQEARLRCSPMKGHSHVYWYRQLPEEGLKFMVYLQKENIIDESGMPKERFSAEFPKEGPSILRIQQVVRGDSAAYFCASSPQGGQPQHFGDGTRLSIL.

This clone was recorded a few times. The CDR3 nucleotides read TGTGCCAGTAGGAAAAAGGGGGACGGAGGACCCTACGAGCAGTACTTC. This codes for CASRKKGDGGPYEQYF. This chain uses TRBV19 with TRBJ2-7, with TRBD1 as a possible D gene (6 bases). From germline, CDR1 is LNHDA and CDR2 SQIVND (reference sequence). The CDR3 length is 16 residues. Trimming shortened V by 6 bases and J by 2 bases, and 20 bases separated the two germline ends.

This clone was detected a few times. This chain links TRBV6-8 with TRBJ1-2; D is unclear. Germline assignment: CDR1 MNHGY and CDR2 SAAAGT. This CDR3 has 14 amino acids. Trimming took 4 bases from V and 0 from J, leaving 9 bases between them. CDR3 residues: CASSLTDANYGYTF. The CDR3 region has the DNA TGTGCCAGCAGTTTAACGGATGCTAACTATGGCTACACCTTC.

The J gene is TRBJ2-7, the V gene TRBV6-8; D possibly corresponds to TRBD1 (5 bases). Germline CDR1 reads MNHGY; CDR2 reads SAAAGT. There are 12 residues in the CDR3. V was shortened by 2 bases and J by 6 bases, with 8 bases between the two germline ends. CDR3 sequence (DNA): TGTGCCAGCAGTTACACCCAGGGCGAGCAGTACTTC. This translates into CASSYTQGEQYF.

The chain employs TRBV8-2 and TRBJ2-3; TRBD1, the table's D call, lacks a check against the DNA. TRBV8-2 is a listed pseudogene. The CDR3 covers 15 residues. DNA for the CDR3: TGTGCCAGCACCGGCTCCGCAGGGGGCACAGATACGCAGTATTTT. Translated, it gives CASTGSAGGTDTQYF.

The CDR3 bases are TGCGCCAGCAGTGAGGCTACTTCCTACGAGCAGTACTTC. Translating gives CASSEATSYEQYF. The chain has TRBV10-2 and TRBJ2-7; no clear D gene. The CDR3 spans 13 residues. With 2 bases removed from V and 1 base from J, the gap between germline ends came to 6 bases. Germline V gives CDR1 WSHSY, CDR2 SAAADI.

A few counts support this clone. This chain uses TRBV6-7 with TRBJ1-1; the D is unclear. TRBV6-7 is an open reading frame, and its role is uncertain. This CDR3 comprises 13 residues. The V and J ends lost 6 bases and 1 base respectively, with 9 bases between them. CDR3 amino acids: CASRERKNTEAFF. The CDR3 bases are TGTGCCAGCAGGGAGAGAAAGAACACTGAAGCTTTCTTT.

This clone was found a few times. The chain combines TRBV5-1 with TRBJ2-2, with a tentative D call TRBD2 (7 bases). The CDR3 sequence is 15 residues long. CDR1 and CDR2 (germline): SGHRS, YFSETQ. V gave up 3 bases and J gave up 4 bases, with 13 bases separating them. CDR3 region: CASSSGGAGTGELFF. DNA for the CDR3: TGCGCCAGCAGCTCGGGGGGCGCCGGCACCGGGGAGCTGTTTTTT.

Within the sample, this clone is medium-sized. The chain links TRBV6-8 to TRBJ2-4, with D unresolved. CDR1 is MNHGY and CDR2 is SAAAGT in the germline V gene. Trimming shortened V by 2 bases and J by 0 bases, and 5 bases separated the two germline ends. The CDR3 totals 14 residues. The CDR3 bases are TGTGCCAGCAGTTACGGCGGAGCCAAAAACATTCAGTACTTC. Translated: CASSYGGAKNIQYF.

The chain couples TRBV6-8 to TRBJ1-2, with 8 bases that match TRBD1. The CDR3 totals 13 residues. Germline loops: CDR1 MNHGY, CDR2 SAAAGT. V gave up 7 bases and J gave up 3 bases; unmatched junction bases: 4. Here the CDR3 reads CASKGQVDYGYTF. The CDR3 coding sequence is TGTGCCAGCAAGGGACAGGTAGACTATGGCTACACCTTC.

This clone was counted a few times. J is TRBJ2-2 and V is TRBV10-3; 10 nucleotides agree with TRBD2. Germline CDR1 reads ENHRY; CDR2 reads SYGVKD. Trimming at V came to 2 bases and at J to 6 bases, leaving 6 bases not matched to a gene. The CDR3 covers 16 residues. The CDR3 spells CAISERASGSSGELFF. The CDR3 DNA follows: TGTGCCATCAGTGAGAGGGCTAGCGGGAGCTCCGGGGAGCTGTTTTTT.

This clone was seen a few times. V and J are TRBV6-8 and TRBJ2-7, with 13 bases aligning to TRBD2. Per germline, CDR1 MNHGY and CDR2 SAAAGT. The CDR3 totals 17 residues. The V gene end was trimmed by 2 bases and the J gene end by 5 bases; junction bases not matched to a gene: 9. DNA for the CDR3: TGTGCCAGCAGTTACCCCGGACTAGCGGGAGCCCCCCACGAGCAGTACTTC. Encoded protein: CASSYPGLAGAPHEQYF.

This clone has just a few counts. The genes are TRBV9 and TRBJ2-7, with D unresolved. From germline, CDR1 is SGDLS and CDR2 YYNGEE. The CDR3 is made up of 14 amino acids. The V end lost 0 bases, the J end lost 2 bases, and 9 bases lay between the germline ends. The CDR3 is CASSVEGTAYEQYF. The CDR3 coding sequence is TGTGCCAGCAGCGTAGAGGGAACAGCCTACGAGCAGTACTTC.

This clone was found a few times. The gene calls are TRBV4-1 and TRBJ2-7; TRBD1 matches at 7 bases. This CDR3 contains 16 residues. Germline values: CDR1 MGHRA, CDR2 YSYEKL. V shed 0 bases, J shed 2 bases, and the junction held 7 bases outside the gene matches. CDR3 coding DNA: TGCGCCAGCAGCCAAGATTATGGACAGGCGGCCTACGAGCAGTACTTC. Its translation: CASSQDYGQAAYEQYF.

This clone was seen a handful of times. V gene TRBV28 combines with J gene TRBJ2-7; D gene uncertain. The V end lost 3 bases, the J end lost 2 bases, and 17 bases lay between the germline ends. CDR1 is MDHEN, CDR2 SYDVKM, per germline. The CDR3 is made up of 16 amino acids. Here the CDR3 DNA reads TGTGCCAGCAGTTTGGACGGACCACTACTTCCCTACGAGCAGTACTTC. It specifies CASSLDGPLLPYEQYF.

There are a few counts of this clone. The gene calls are TRBV7-1 and TRBJ2-7, with a weak D call TRBD1 (6 bases). TRBV7-1 is annotated as an ORF whose role is uncertain. The CDR3 consists of 13 residues. V was clipped by 4 bases and J by 2 bases, with 9 bases between them. Written as DNA, the CDR3 is TGTGCCAGCAGCTTAGGGGGAACCTACGAGCAGTACTTC. Amino acid sequence: CASSLGGTYEQYF.

The chain has TRBV18 and TRBJ1-1, with D possibly matching TRBD1 (5 bases). This CDR3 comprises 15 residues. Germline V gene sequence: CDR1 KGHSH, CDR2 LQKENI. V dropped 0 bases and J dropped 5 bases, with 13 bases sitting between them. CDR3 nucleotides: TGTGCCAGCTCACCACCCGGGCAGGGAGGAACTGAAGCTTTCTTT. It is translated as CASSPPGQGGTEAFF.

This clone was observed a few times. V and J are TRBV10-3 and TRBJ2-1, with 10 bases aligning to TRBD2. Trimming at V came to 2 bases and at J to 6 bases, leaving 7 bases not matched to a gene. The CDR3 is made up of 16 amino acids. Germline loops: CDR1 ENHRY, CDR2 SYGVKD. The CDR3 DNA sequence: TGTGCCATCAGTGAGACCACTAGCGGGACCGTCAATGAGCAGTTCTTC. This encodes CAISETTSGTVNEQFF.

This clone was detected once. The chain combines TRBV25-1 with TRBJ2-1; the D is unclear. Trimming removed 5 bases at V and 4 bases at J, with 6 bases between. Germline CDR1 and CDR2: MGHDK and SYGVNS. This CDR3 spans 12 amino acids. The CDR3, as DNA: TGTGCCAGCAGTAGGGCGTACAATGAGCAGTTCTTC. Protein sequence: CASSRAYNEQFF. Full variable domain (outside the CDR3, taken from reference TRBV25-1 and TRBJ2-1): EADIYQTPRYLVIGTGKKITLECSQTMGHDKMYWYQQDPGMELHLIHYSYGVNSTEKGDLSSESTVSRIRTEHFPLTLESARPSHTSQYLCASSRAYNEQFFGPGTRLTVL.

The chain has TRBV10-2 and TRBJ1-4, with D possibly being TRBD1 (6 bases). The CDR3 is made up of 20 amino acids. Germline assignment: CDR1 WSHSY and CDR2 SAAADI. V lost 5 bases, J lost 0 bases, and 25 bases lay in between. CDR3 amino acids: CASSPNRGAGALATNEKLFF. In DNA form, the CDR3 reads TGCGCCAGCAGTCCTAATCGCGGAGCGGGGGCCCTGGCAACTAATGAAAAACTGTTTTTT.

The chain carries TRBV11-3 and TRBJ1-2, with D unclear. The CDR3 loop spans 14 amino acids. V lost 1 base and J lost 4, with 10 bases in between. The germline gives CDR1 SGHNT, CDR2 YENEEA. The CDR3 DNA reads TGTGCCAGCAGCTTAGGGTCCCAGGCCTATGGCTACACCTTC. Translation gives CASSLGSQAYGYTF. The variable domain in full, with the rest retrieved from reference TRBV11-3 and TRBJ1-2, is EAGVVQSPRYKIIEKKQPVAFWCNPISGHNTLYWYLQNLGQGPELLIRYENEEAVDDSQLPKDRFSAERLKGVDSTLKIQPAELGDSAVYLCASSLGSQAYGYTFGSGTRLTVV.

This clone was seen only a few times. This chain connects TRBV6-8 to TRBJ1-1, with D possibly matching TRBD1 (5 bases). Germline V CDR1 and CDR2: MNHGY, SAAAGT. With 6 bases removed from V and 0 bases from J, the gap between germline ends came to 14 bases. The CDR3 has 15 residues. CDR3 region: CASRLGHFMNTEAFF. Written as DNA, the CDR3 is TGTGCCAGCAGACTAGGACACTTCATGAACACTGAAGCTTTCTTT.

The rearrangement uses TRBV5-1 and TRBJ2-7, with D tentatively TRBD2 (5 bases). This CDR3 region has 16 residues. V was clipped by 0 bases and J by 7 bases, with 20 bases between them. CDR1 and CDR2 (germline): SGHRS, YFSETQ. CDR3 bases: TGCGCCAGCAGCTTGGCCGAAATAACTTCATGGGAGGAGCAGTACTTC. Protein product: CASSLAEITSWEEQYF.

This clone is labeled medium-sized. This rearrangement joins TRBV6-8 to TRBJ2-1, with D possibly TRBD2 on 6 matching bases. This CDR3 contains 16 residues. V was clipped by 3 bases and J by 4 bases, with 16 bases between them. Germline lookup yields CDR1 MNHGY and CDR2 SAAAGT. The CDR3 DNA follows: TGTGCCAGCAGTTATACATCGGGGGAAATTTACAATGAGCAGTTCTTC. This gives the protein CASSYTSGEIYNEQFF.

J is TRBJ2-3 and V is TRBV1. TRBV1 counts as a pseudogene. CDR3 size: 16 residues. CDR3 loop: CASSQEVRLNTDTQYF. The DNA for the CDR3 is TGCGCCAGCAGCCAAGAAGTTCGATTGAACACAGATACGCAGTATTTT.

This chain joins TRBV6-7 and TRBJ2-3, with D uncertain. TRBV6-7 is an open reading frame whose function is uncertain. The CDR3 loop spans 12 amino acids. Trimming left V 5 bases short and J 1 base short, with 4 bases between. CDR3 residues: CASSERTDTQYF. The DNA of the CDR3 is TGTGCCAGCAGTGAGCGCACAGATACGCAGTATTTT.

This clone was counted a few times. The V and J genes are TRBV15 and TRBJ2-7; TRBD2 matches at 15 bases. The V gene's germline CDR1 is LNHNV and CDR2 YYDKDF (reference sequence). This CDR3 contains 18 residues. The V segment lost 1 base and the J segment 4 bases; nucleotides outside the gene matches: 8. CDR3 DNA: TGTGCCACCAGCAGAGGGGGGACTAGCGGGAGGCGGTCGTACGAGCAGTACTTC. Residues: CATSRGGTSGRRSYEQYF. Variable domain in full (rest from reference TRBV15 and TRBJ2-7): DAMVIQNPRYQVTQFGKPVTLSCSQTLNHNVMYWYQQKSSQAPKLLFHYYDKDFNNEADTPDNFQSRRPNTSFCFLDIRSPGLGDTAMYLCATSRGGTSGRRSYEQYFGPGTRLTVT.

The chain combines TRBV14 with TRBJ2-3; no definite D call. Trimming stripped 3 bases from V and 3 bases from J, with 10 bases between. This CDR3 comprises 14 residues. The V gene's germline CDR1 is SGHDN and CDR2 FVKESK. The CDR3 DNA is TGTGCCAGCAGCCACCGGATTGGAACAGATACGCAGTATTTT. Protein sequence: CASSHRIGTDTQYF. Full variable domain (missing parts from reference TRBV14 and TRBJ2-3): EAGVTQFPSHSVIEKGQTVTLRCDPISGHDNLYWYRRVMGKEIKFLLHFVKESKQDESGMPNNRFLAERTGGTYSTLKVQPAELEDSGVYFCASSHRIGTDTQYFGPGTRLTVL.

This clone is deemed medium-sized (0.01 to 0.1%). The rearrangement joins TRBV9 to TRBJ1-1; TRBD1 agrees at 7 bases. With V trimmed by 4 bases and J by 1 base, 10 bases remained unmatched. CDR3 length: 16 residues. Germline V gives CDR1 SGDLS, CDR2 YYNGEE. Here the CDR3 reads CASSLGAGGSNTEAFF. CDR3 coding DNA: TGTGCCAGCAGCCTTGGGGCAGGGGGATCGAACACTGAAGCTTTCTTT.

Only one count was recorded for this clone. DNA of the CDR3: TGCGCCAGCAGAAGGAACAGGTTGAGCTCTGGGGCCAACGTCCTGACTTTC. Translation: CASRRNRLSSGANVLTF. The chain recombines TRBV10-2 with TRBJ2-6, with D possibly matching TRBD1 (5 bases). The CDR3 consists of 17 residues. The germline V and J ends were trimmed by 6 bases and 0 bases, with 15 bases remaining between them. Per germline, CDR1 WSHSY and CDR2 SAAADI.

This clone counts as large. V and J are TRBV19 and TRBJ1-1; D not resolved. Trimming removed 2 bases at V and 1 base at J, with 11 bases between. The CDR3 consists of 15 residues. Germline CDR1 and CDR2: LNHDA and SQIVND (reference sequence). The CDR3 nucleotides read TGTGCCAGTAGTATAAAGAAGGCGGAGAACACTGAAGCTTTCTTT. Protein: CASSIKKAENTEAFF.

The CDR3 protein is CAISESTGVWDGYTF. The DNA of the CDR3 is TGTGCCATCAGTGAGTCGACAGGGGTCTGGGATGGCTACACCTTC. J is TRBJ1-2 and V is TRBV10-3; 8 bases are shared with TRBD1. Germline-derived CDR1 and CDR2 are ENHRY and SYGVKD. The CDR3 consists of 15 residues. The J segment lost 6 bases and the V segment lost 0 bases, leaving 6 bases of the junction unmatched.